The clone carrying this TCR beta chain was recorded once. The sample belongs to a study of blood T cell repertoires in COVID-19. Study context: Italy, Spain and the United States were the sources of the convalescent and acute COVID-19 samples. T cells, B-cell-depleted T cells, or PBMCs provided the cDNA or gDNA that served as material.

Original processing methods: The authors estimated nucleated cell counts from reference gene primer amplification. Here immunoSEQ multiplex PCR was the method, and the copy in TCRdb shows in-frame clones only, minus some. D and trimming come from the DNA, and the V and J calls and clone size come from that table. Among 250,000 to 300,000 clones listed, 81% were seen once. V was pared by 7 bases and J by 5 bases, with 6 bases of the junction left unmatched. The CDR3 sequence is 14 residues long. The germline V gene has CDR1 MNHEY and CDR2 SMNVEV (reference sequence). Input material: peripheral blood. The clonotype was recovered from a woman in her fifties or sixties with active or convalescent COVID-19. This chain links TRBV27 with TRBJ1-5, with TRBD1 identical over 9 bases. For the CDR3, the DNA is TGTGCCAGCAAGCTGGGACAGGGTTATCAGCCCCAGCATTTT. Translating gives CASKLGQGYQPQHF.